The TCR beta chain under discussion was sequenced for a study of early T cells in non-severe SARS-CoV-2 infection. About the study: Chains from this unsorted whole-blood bulk RNA could not be paired. Points from the study as a whole: In VDJdb matching, anti-spike CD8 responses were favored while private and CD4 specificities went missing.

The table lists this clonotype with many counts. What it recognizes is unknown. Individually, cDNA molecules had unique molecular identifiers attached to them. MiXCR was run by TCRdb on the 5' RACE reads, yielding one entry per CDR3 protein. Of 100,000 to 130,000 distinct CDR3 sequences listed, about 12% were seen once; the top ten hold around 3%. With V trimmed by 0 bases and J by 5 bases, 1 base remained unmatched. CDR1 is PRHDT and CDR2 is FYEKMQ in the germline V gene (reference sequence). The length of the CDR3 is 14 residues. The sample comprised whole blood. The receptor comes from an adult who was a healthcare worker with PCR-confirmed SARS-CoV-2 infection or an uninfected control (not recorded which). The chain joins TRBV13 to TRBJ2-7, with 10 bases aligning to TRBD2. Here the CDR3 reads CASSLGGTSDEQYF. The DNA for the CDR3 is TGTGCCAGCAGCTTAGGGGGGACTAGCGACGAGCAGTACTTC.